These 31 T cell receptor beta chains were sequenced from one sample in a study of T cell repertoires in cytomegalovirus infection. TCRdb re-called the reads through MiXCR, storing one row per CDR3 protein. The sample lists approximately 630,000 distinct CDR3 sequences; less than 25% were seen once. Specimen: CD8+ T cells from PBMCs. All receptors derive from a human donor in good health (CMV status not recorded). Some clones in this sample may be carry-over from other donors' samples.

This clonotype showed up just a few times. The chain has TRBV29-1 and TRBJ1-1; a weak D match, TRBD1 (5 bases). Germline V CDR1 and CDR2: SQVTM, ANQGSEA. This CDR3 is 14 amino acids long. V was clipped by 5 bases and J by 5 bases, with 18 bases between them. The CDR3: CSVLDYNWGTEAFF. Here the CDR3 DNA reads TGCAGCGTTCTCGACTACAACTGGGGGACTGAAGCTTTCTTT.

In its sample, this clonotype was seen once. This chain connects TRBV29-1 to TRBJ1-1; 10 bases fit TRBD1. Germline values: CDR1 SQVTM, CDR2 ANQGSEA. CDR3 length equals 12 residues. CDR3 DNA sequence: TGCACCGGGACAGGGGAAAACACTGAAGCTTTCTTT. This sequence encodes CTGTGENTEAFF.

This clonotype occurred a few times. The chain carries TRBV14 and TRBJ2-3; 11 bases align to TRBD2. With V trimmed by 8 bases and J by 6 bases, 13 bases remained unmatched. CDR3 length: 16 residues. The germline V gene encodes CDR1 SGHDN and CDR2 FVKESK. CDR3 sequence: CASLPGSGGALDTQYF. CDR3 DNA sequence: TGTGCCAGCCTCCCCGGTAGCGGGGGGGCCCTTGATACGCAGTATTTT. The whole variable domain, remainder taken from reference TRBV14 and TRBJ2-3, is EAGVTQFPSHSVIEKGQTVTLRCDPISGHDNLYWYRRVMGKEIKFLLHFVKESKQDESGMPNNRFLAERTGGTYSTLKVQPAELEDSGVYFCASLPGSGGALDTQYFGPGTRLTVL.

The rearrangement joins TRBV29-1 to TRBJ1-2; D may be TRBD1 (6 bases). This CDR3 spans 14 amino acids. V was shortened by 2 bases and J by 6 bases, with 16 bases between the two germline ends. CDR1 is SQVTM, CDR2 ANQGSEA, per germline. CDR3 residues: CSVEYQGCRHGYTF. The CDR3 DNA reads as TGCAGCGTTGAATACCAGGGGTGTCGGCATGGCTACACCTTC.

This clonotype was seen a handful of times. This chain joins TRBV14 and TRBJ2-4; 9 bases align to TRBD2. This CDR3 region has 19 residues. The germline CDR1 and CDR2 sequences are SGHDN and FVKESK. V was clipped by 1 base and J by 0 bases; unmatched bases: 10. CDR3 in amino acids: CASSQVGAGGPLAKNIQYF. The CDR3 bases are TGTGCCAGCAGCCAAGTTGGAGCGGGGGGACCTCTAGCCAAAAACATTCAGTACTTC.

This clonotype was recorded a few times. The chain has TRBV28 and TRBJ2-1; D possibly corresponds to TRBD1 (7 bases). The ends were cut back, 10 bases at V and 14 bases at J, with 15 bases in the middle. The CDR3 covers 10 residues. Germline CDR1 reads MDHEN; CDR2 reads SYDVKM. This chain's CDR3 is CATLGGGEFF. The DNA for the CDR3 is TGTGCCACGCTTGGAGGGGGCGAGTTCTTC.

The chain employs TRBV29-1 and TRBJ1-2; maybe TRBD1 (5 bases). The CDR3 extends over 15 amino acids. The V end was cut by 3 bases, the J end by 2 bases, with 16 bases between. Germline lookup yields CDR1 SQVTM and CDR2 ANQGSEA. This CDR3 reads CSVDNRRNLNYGYTF. In DNA, the CDR3 is TGCAGCGTTGATAACAGGAGAAACCTGAACTATGGCTACACCTTC.

The sample holds many counts of this clonotype. This rearrangement joins TRBV7-8 to TRBJ2-3, with D unresolved. V dropped 5 bases and J dropped 4 bases, with 7 bases sitting between them. CDR1 and CDR2 from the germline V gene are SGHVS and FQNEAQ. CDR3 length equals 12 residues. CDR3 DNA sequence: TGTGCCAGCAGCCCCCAGCCAGATACGCAGTATTTT. Protein sequence: CASSPQPDTQYF. Combining the CDR3 with reference TRBV7-8 and TRBJ2-3 gives the whole variable domain GAGVSQSPRYKVAKRGQDVALRCDPISGHVSLFWYQQALGQGPEFLTYFQNEAQLDKSGLPSDRFFAERPEGSVSTLKIQRTQQEDSAVYLCASSPQPDTQYFGPGTRLTVL.

The genes are TRBV29-1 and TRBJ1-2; TRBD1 matches at 7 bases. This CDR3 has 12 residues. The germline V gene encodes CDR1 SQVTM and CDR2 ANQGSEA. The J segment lost 4 bases and the V segment lost 6 bases, leaving 5 bases of the junction unmatched. The CDR3 bases are TGCAGCGTGGCCGGGACAGCCTATGGCTACACCTTC. It encodes CSVAGTAYGYTF.

This chain links TRBV5-4 with TRBJ2-3; TRBD1 matches at 9 bases. The CDR3 spans 15 residues. Trimming removed 0 bases from V and 6 bases from J; junction bases left unmatched: 5. The V gene's germline CDR1 is SGHNT and CDR2 YYREEE (reference sequence). The CDR3 region is CASSLVGQGFDTQYF. The CDR3 nucleotides are TGTGCCAGCAGCTTGGTAGGACAGGGGTTCGATACGCAGTATTTT.

This chain joins TRBV6-2 or TRBV6-3 and TRBJ2-7; TRBD1 aligns across 7 bases. The ends lost 6 bases at V and 3 bases at J; junction bases unmatched: 8. The CDR3 is 14 residues long. CDR1 MNHEY and CDR2 SVGEGT come from the germline V gene. The CDR3 spells CASSPTGRLYEQYV. CDR3 DNA: TGTGCCAGCAGCCCGACAGGGCGCCTCTACGAGCAGTACGTC.

The chain carries TRBV28 and TRBJ2-3, with 7 bases lining up with TRBD1. The CDR3 is 14 amino acids. V was clipped by 5 bases and J by 5 bases; unmatched bases: 7. The germline CDR1 and CDR2 sequences are MDHEN and SYDVKM. The CDR3 protein is CASSHRTGVDTQYF. The CDR3 DNA reads as TGTGCCAGCAGTCATCGAACAGGGGTAGATACGCAGTATTTT. The whole variable domain, remainder taken from reference TRBV28 and TRBJ2-3, is DVKVTQSSRYLVKRTGEKVFLECVQDMDHENMFWYRQDPGLGLRLIYFSYDVKMKEKGDIPEGYSVSREKKERFSLILESASTNQTSMYLCASSHRTGVDTQYFGPGTRLTVL.

The chain has TRBV9 and TRBJ2-5; D uncertain. Germline V lookup: CDR1 SGDLS, CDR2 YYNGEE. V lost 4 bases and J 1 base, leaving 11 bases between the germline ends. The CDR3 contains 14 residues. This chain's CDR3 is CASSLRSGQETQYF. CDR3 coding DNA: TGTGCCAGCAGCCTTCGGTCGGGCCAAGAGACCCAGTACTTC.

This clonotype has ten or more counts. The rearrangement links TRBV7-9 to TRBJ2-1; the match to TRBD2 covers 8 bases. Germline CDR1 is SEHNR and CDR2 is FQNEAQ (reference sequence). This CDR3 spans 16 amino acids. The trim removed 4 bases at V and 3 bases at J, leaving 8 bases unmatched. Here the CDR3 reads CASSSTAGGYYNEQFF. CDR3 DNA: TGTGCCAGCAGCTCCACGGCGGGGGGTTACTACAATGAGCAGTTCTTC.

This clonotype was observed many times. The chain is built from TRBV6-6 and TRBJ2-3; 8 nucleotides match TRBD2. CDR3 size: 16 residues. Germline trimming cut 6 bases from V and 2 bases from J; bases unmatched to any gene: 10. Germline V gene data show CDR1 as MNHNY and CDR2 as SVGAGI (reference sequence). DNA of the CDR3: TGTGCCAGCAGCCCCGTCGGCGGGGGGTACACAGATACGCAGTATTTT. Amino acids: CASSPVGGGYTDTQYF.

The gene calls are TRBV6-5 and TRBJ2-7, with D perhaps assigned TRBD1 or TRBD2 (5 bases each). V shed 6 bases and J shed 1 base, with 19 bases lying between them. Germline CDR1 reads MNHEY; CDR2 reads SVGAGI. This CDR3 is 16 amino acids long. In nucleotides, the CDR3 is TGTGCCAGCAGCGAAACTCAGGGAGAGTGGTCCTACGAGCAGTACGTC. Its protein is CASSETQGEWSYEQYV.

This chain joins TRBV27 and TRBJ1-1; D ambiguous. V lost 3 bases and J lost 1, with 12 bases in between. This CDR3 region has 15 residues. The germline V gene has CDR1 MNHEY and CDR2 SMNVEV (reference sequence). In nucleotides, the CDR3 is TGTGCCAGCAGTTTGGGGAAAAGGGCGAACACTGAAGCTTTCTTT. This translates into CASSLGKRANTEAFF.

The chain combines TRBV29-1 with TRBJ2-7, with D maybe TRBD2 (6 bases). V lost 6 bases and J lost 2, with 23 bases in between. The germline gives CDR1 SQVTM, CDR2 ANQGSEA. CDR3 length: 16 residues. CDR3 residues: CSVVGQGLEGAYEQYV. The CDR3 DNA follows: TGCAGCGTCGTGGGCCAGGGACTCGAAGGGGCCTACGAGCAGTACGTC.

The chain recombines TRBV6-2 or TRBV6-3 with TRBJ1-2; D possibly corresponds to TRBD1 (6 bases). CDR3 length: 12 amino acids. CDR1 is MNHEY and CDR2 is SVGEGT in the germline V gene. Trimming removed 5 bases from V and 7 bases from J, with 11 bases in between. As DNA, the CDR3 is TGTGCCAGCAGTCAGGGGAGTCGTGGCTACACCTTC. Translation gives CASSQGSRGYTF.

In regard to this clonotype: The junction and the germline gene differ at one end; a read error may be behind it. The chain combines TRBV6-2 or TRBV6-3 with TRBJ2-5, with D hard to call. The V gene's germline CDR1 is MNHEY and CDR2 SVGEGT. The length of the CDR3 is 18 residues. CDR3 amino acids: CASGYSLSLITGQETQYF. The CDR3 DNA is TGTGCCAGCGGTTACTCGCTATCTCTAATTACGGGTCAAGAGACCCAGTACTTC.

CDR3 amino acids: CASSLGTAITDTQYF. The CDR3 region has the DNA TGTGCCAGCAGCTTGGGGACAGCAATCACAGATACGCAGTATTTT. This chain links TRBV5-5 with TRBJ2-3; D is possibly TRBD1 (6 bases). Trimming took 0 bases from V and 2 from J, leaving 10 bases between them. The CDR3 is 15 amino acids. The germline CDR1 and CDR2 sequences are SGHKS and YYEKEE (reference sequence).

Worth noting for this clonotype: At one end, the junction sequence differs from germline, possibly due to a read error. The chain links TRBV5-6 to TRBJ2-1; D not resolved. CDR1 is SGHDT and CDR2 is YYEEEE in the germline V gene. The CDR3 contains 13 residues. DNA of the CDR3: TGTGCCAGCGGCTTCCTCGTAACCGATGAGCAGTTCTTC. This encodes CASGFLVTDEQFF.

V usage is TRBV5-6 and J usage is TRBJ2-7; D may be TRBD1 (6 bases). This CDR3 is 15 amino acids long. CDR1 is SGHDT and CDR2 is YYEEEE in the germline V gene. V lost 2 bases, J lost 0 bases, and 12 bases lay in between. CDR3 residues: CASSFWDTSSYEQYF. DNA for the CDR3: TGTGCCAGCAGCTTCTGGGACACATCCTCCTACGAGCAGTACTTC.

Here the CDR3 reads CASSLGHQTYEQYV. The CDR3 bases are TGTGCCAGCAGTTTAGGACACCAAACCTACGAGCAGTACGTC. The rearrangement links TRBV28 to TRBJ2-7, with a tentative D call TRBD1 (5 bases). Germline assignment: CDR1 MDHEN and CDR2 SYDVKM. V shed 2 bases and J shed 2 bases, with 10 bases lying between them. The CDR3 is 14 amino acids.

The chain joins TRBV27 to TRBJ1-1, with D possibly being TRBD1 (5 bases). V was cut by 6 bases and J by 0 bases, with 11 bases left in between. Germline V gene data show CDR1 as MNHEY and CDR2 as SMNVEV (reference sequence). CDR3 length equals 14 residues. The DNA of the CDR3 is TGTGCCAGCAGAGTAGGACAAGTGAACACTGAAGCTTTCTTT. Its protein product is CASRVGQVNTEAFF.

V and J are TRBV12-3 or TRBV12-4 and TRBJ1-5; no reliable D call. Deletions cut 3 bases from V and 2 bases from J, with 5 bases between. CDR3 size: 13 residues. In nucleotides, the CDR3 is TGTGCCAGCAGTTTCAACGGCAATCAGCCCCAGCATTTT. Encoded protein: CASSFNGNQPQHF.

This clonotype was observed a few times. The chain has TRBV7-9 and TRBJ1-2; D remains ambiguous. V was trimmed by 3 bases and J by 1 base, leaving 3 bases between them. CDR3 length: 12 residues. Per germline, CDR1 SEHNR and CDR2 FQNEAQ (reference sequence). The CDR3 DNA reads TGTGCCAGCAGCTTTGTTAACTATGGCTACACCTTC. Its protein product is CASSFVNYGYTF.

In its sample, this clonotype was seen many times. CDR3 sequence reads: CASSFPGRGQGNHEQFF. DNA of the CDR3: TGTGCCAGCAGTTTCCCCGGGCGGGGGCAAGGTAACCATGAGCAGTTCTTC. The V gene is TRBV12-3 or TRBV12-4, the J gene TRBJ2-1, with D tentatively TRBD2 (7 bases). V shed 3 bases and J shed 8 bases, with 23 bases lying between them. This CDR3 is built from 17 residues.

This clonotype was seen many times. V is TRBV7-2 and J is TRBJ1-5; D remains unclear. Germline values: CDR1 SGHTA, CDR2 FQGNSA. This CDR3 has 11 amino acids. Trimming stripped 1 base from V and 11 bases from J, with 6 bases between. CDR3 region: CASSLDGTQHF. The CDR3 bases are TGTGCCAGCAGCTTAGACGGGACCCAGCATTTT.

This chain joins TRBV29-1 and TRBJ1-1, with unresolved D. V was clipped by 6 bases and J by 11 bases, with 13 bases between them. There are 10 residues in the CDR3. Looked up from germline, CDR1 is SQVTM and CDR2 is ANQGSEA. The CDR3 DNA follows: TGCAGCGTGTCAGAAACGGAGGCTTTCTTT. It yields the protein CSVSETEAFF.

With regard to this clonotype: Relative to the germline gene, one junction end is altered; a read error may explain this. This chain connects TRBV14 to TRBJ1-4; D uncertain. This CDR3 spans 15 amino acids. Germline V gene lookup returns CDR1 SGHDN and CDR2 FVKESK. CDR3 DNA sequence: TGTGCCAGCAACCAAGATTGGGGAACTAATGAAAAACTGTTTTTT. Translated: CASNQDWGTNEKLFF.